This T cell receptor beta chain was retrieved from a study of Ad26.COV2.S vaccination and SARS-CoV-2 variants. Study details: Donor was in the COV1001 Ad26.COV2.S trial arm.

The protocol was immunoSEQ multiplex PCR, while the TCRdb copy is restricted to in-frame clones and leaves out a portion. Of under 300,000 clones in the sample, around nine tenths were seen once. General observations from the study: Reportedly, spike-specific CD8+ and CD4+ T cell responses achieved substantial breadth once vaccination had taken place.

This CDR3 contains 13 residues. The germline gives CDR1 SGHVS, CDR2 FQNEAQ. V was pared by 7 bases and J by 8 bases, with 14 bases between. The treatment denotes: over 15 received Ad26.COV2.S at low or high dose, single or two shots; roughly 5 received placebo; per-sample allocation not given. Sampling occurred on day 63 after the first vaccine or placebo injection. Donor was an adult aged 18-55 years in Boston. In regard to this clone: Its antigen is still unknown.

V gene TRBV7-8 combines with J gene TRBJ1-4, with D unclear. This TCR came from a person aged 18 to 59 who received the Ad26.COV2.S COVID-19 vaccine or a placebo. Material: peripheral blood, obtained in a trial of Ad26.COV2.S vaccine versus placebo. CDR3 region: CASTRSDREKLFF. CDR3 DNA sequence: TGTGCCAGCACGAGGTCTGATCGGGAAAAACTGTTTTTT.